Detailed here is one T cell receptor beta chain. As yet, its antigen is unknown. This record belongs to a study of regulatory T cells in long-lasting Graves disease. Study-wide points: Among samples with persistent disease, TRBV28, TRBJ1-2 and TRBJ2-5 were favored.

Arm-PCR of CDR3 regions and iRepertoire HTBI primers were the basis on which TCR beta libraries were built. A single record per CDR3 protein comes from TCRdb applying MiXCR to the multiplex PCR reads. This sample has a few hundred thousand distinct CDR3 sequences, with about 23% found just once. The time point denotes: persistent/refractory GD, antithyroid drugs over 5 years with positive TRAb. Isolated PBMC RNA provided the starting material for the TCR library. This CDR3 contains 16 residues. CDR1 and CDR2 (germline): SNHLY, FYNNEI. Trimming cost V 6 bases and J 0 bases, with 16 bases left between them.

The J gene is TRBJ2-3, the V gene TRBV2; no clear D gene. Material: peripheral blood mononuclear cells (PBMCs), obtained when the disease was refractory, from a patient treated with antithyroid drugs. The receptor was derived from a middle-aged woman with Graves disease. The CDR3 reads CASSYPLRSSTDTQYF. CDR3 sequence (DNA): TGTGCCAGCAGCTACCCCCTGCGGTCTAGCACAGATACGCAGTATTTT.